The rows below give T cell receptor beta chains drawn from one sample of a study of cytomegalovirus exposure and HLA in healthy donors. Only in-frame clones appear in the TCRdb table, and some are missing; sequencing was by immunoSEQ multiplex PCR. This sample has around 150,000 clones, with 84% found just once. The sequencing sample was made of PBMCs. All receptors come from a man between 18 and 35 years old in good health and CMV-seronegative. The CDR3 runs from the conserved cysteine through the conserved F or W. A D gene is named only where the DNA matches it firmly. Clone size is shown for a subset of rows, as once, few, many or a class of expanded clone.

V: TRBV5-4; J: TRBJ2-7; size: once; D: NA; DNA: TGTGCCAGCAGCTTGTTCCTAGGCAGCGAGCAGTACTTC; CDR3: CASSLFLGSEQYF
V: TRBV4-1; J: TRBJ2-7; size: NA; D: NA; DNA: TGCGCCAGCAGCCCAGACGACAGGTTGCCCTCCGAGCAGTACTTC; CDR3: CASSPDDRLPSEQYF
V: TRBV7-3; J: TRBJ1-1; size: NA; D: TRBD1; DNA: TGTGCCAGCAGCAGCCAGGGGGTTAAGAACACTGAAGCTTTCTTT; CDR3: CASSSQGVKNTEAFF
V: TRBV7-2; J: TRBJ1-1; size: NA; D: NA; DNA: TGTGCCAGCAGCTTAGTTCCGGGCACTGAAGCTTTCTTT; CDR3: CASSLVPGTEAFF
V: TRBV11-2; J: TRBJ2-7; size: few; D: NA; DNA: TGTGCCAGCAGCTTGATCAGGGGGGACTACGAGCAGTACTTC; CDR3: CASSLIRGDYEQYF
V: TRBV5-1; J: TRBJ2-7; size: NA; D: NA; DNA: TGCGCCAGCAGCCCTGAGGTCTCCTACGAGCAGTACTTC; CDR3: CASSPEVSYEQYF
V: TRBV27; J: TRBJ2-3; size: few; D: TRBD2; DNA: TGTGCCAGCAGTTTGGTTACTGGCGGGGGGGCCTTGGATACGCAGTATTTT; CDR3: CASSLVTGGGALDTQYF
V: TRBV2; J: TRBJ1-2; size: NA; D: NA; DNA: TGTGCCAGCAGGGGACTCTCCTATGGCTACACCTTC; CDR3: CASRGLSYGYTF
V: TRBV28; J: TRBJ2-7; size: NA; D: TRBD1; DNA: TGTGCCAGCAGTTCGGGAGGACAGGGGTGGTACGAGCAGTACTTC; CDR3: CASSSGGQGWYEQYF
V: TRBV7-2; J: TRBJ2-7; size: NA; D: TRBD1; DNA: TGTGCCAGCAGTTCCCACCCAGGGGGCGCCTACGAGCAGTACTTC; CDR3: CASSSHPGGAYEQYF
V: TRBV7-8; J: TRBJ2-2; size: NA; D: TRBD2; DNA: TGTGCCAGCAGCCACGAGGGACTAGCGGGATTAAGAGACACCGGGGAGCTGTTTTTT; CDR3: CASSHEGLAGLRDTGELFF
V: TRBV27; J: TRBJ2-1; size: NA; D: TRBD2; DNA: TGTGCCAGCAGTTTTAGAAAGGCTAGCGGCTACAATGAGCAGTTCTTC; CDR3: CASSFRKASGYNEQFF
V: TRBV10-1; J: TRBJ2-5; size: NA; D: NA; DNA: TGCGCCAGCAGACAGGGAGAGACCCAGTACTTC; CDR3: CASRQGETQYF
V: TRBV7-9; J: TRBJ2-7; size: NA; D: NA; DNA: TGTGCCAGCAGCTTAGCAGGAGGAGGAGACGAGCAGTACTTC; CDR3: CASSLAGGGDEQYF
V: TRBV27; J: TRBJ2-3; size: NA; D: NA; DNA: TGTGCCAGCGCTAGTGACGGGAGCACAGATACGCAGTATTTT; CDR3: CASASDGSTDTQYF
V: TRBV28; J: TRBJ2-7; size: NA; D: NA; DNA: TGTGCCAGCAAGGCCGGGGTTCGGATGGTTTACGAGCAGTACTTC; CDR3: CASKAGVRMVYEQYF
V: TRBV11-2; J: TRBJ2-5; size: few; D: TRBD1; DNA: TGTGCCAGCAGAAAAACAGGGGGGAGAGAGACCCAGTACTTC; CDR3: CASRKTGGRETQYF
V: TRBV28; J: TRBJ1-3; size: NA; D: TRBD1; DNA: TGTGCCAGCAGGACAGGGGGCTTTGGAAACACCATATATTTT; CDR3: CASRTGGFGNTIYF
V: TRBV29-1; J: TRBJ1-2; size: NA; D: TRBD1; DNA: TGCAGCGTTGGGGACAGGGACTTCTATGGCTACACCTTC; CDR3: CSVGDRDFYGYTF
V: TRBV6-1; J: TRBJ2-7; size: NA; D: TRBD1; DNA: TGTGCCAGCAGTGTCGGGACAGGGGGCTCCTACGAGCAGTACTTC; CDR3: CASSVGTGGSYEQYF
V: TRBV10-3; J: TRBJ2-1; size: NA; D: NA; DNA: TGTGCCATCAGTGAGTCTACGGATGAGCAGTTCTTC; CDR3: CAISESTDEQFF
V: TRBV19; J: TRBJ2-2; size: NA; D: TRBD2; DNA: TGTGCCAGTAGTATAGATCCCCCGGGACTAGCGGGACCGAACACCGGGGAGCTGTTTTTT; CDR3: CASSIDPPGLAGPNTGELFF
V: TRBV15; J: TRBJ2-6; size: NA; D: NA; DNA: TGTGCCACCAGCGGCCCATGGAGTGCGGGGGCCAACGTCCTGACTTTC; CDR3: CATSGPWSAGANVLTF
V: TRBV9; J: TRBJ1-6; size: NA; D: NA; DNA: TGTGCCAGCAGCAAGGGGGGGAGCTCCTATAATTCACCCCTCCACTTT; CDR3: CASSKGGSSYNSPLHF
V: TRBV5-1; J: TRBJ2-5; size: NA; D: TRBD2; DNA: TGCGCCAGCAGCTTGGACCCTAGCGGGGAAGAGACCCAGTACTTC; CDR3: CASSLDPSGEETQYF
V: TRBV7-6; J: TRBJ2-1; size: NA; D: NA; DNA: TGTGCCAGCAGCTTCCCGATTAGAGGGGGGCTAGCGGAGAGCTCCTACAATGAGCAGTTCTTC; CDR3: CASSFPIRGGLAESSYNEQFF
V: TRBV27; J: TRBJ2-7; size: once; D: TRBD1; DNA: TGTGCCAGCAGTTGGGGACAGGGTGGGGCCTACGAGCAGTACTTC; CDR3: CASSWGQGGAYEQYF
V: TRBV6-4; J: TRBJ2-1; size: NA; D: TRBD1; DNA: TGTGCCAGCAGTGCCGGGACAGGGGACTACAATGAGCAGTTCTTC; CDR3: CASSAGTGDYNEQFF
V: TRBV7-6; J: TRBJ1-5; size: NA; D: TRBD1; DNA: TGTGCCAGCAGCTTAGTTTTGAGGGGGCATCAGCCCCAGCATTTT; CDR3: CASSLVLRGHQPQHF